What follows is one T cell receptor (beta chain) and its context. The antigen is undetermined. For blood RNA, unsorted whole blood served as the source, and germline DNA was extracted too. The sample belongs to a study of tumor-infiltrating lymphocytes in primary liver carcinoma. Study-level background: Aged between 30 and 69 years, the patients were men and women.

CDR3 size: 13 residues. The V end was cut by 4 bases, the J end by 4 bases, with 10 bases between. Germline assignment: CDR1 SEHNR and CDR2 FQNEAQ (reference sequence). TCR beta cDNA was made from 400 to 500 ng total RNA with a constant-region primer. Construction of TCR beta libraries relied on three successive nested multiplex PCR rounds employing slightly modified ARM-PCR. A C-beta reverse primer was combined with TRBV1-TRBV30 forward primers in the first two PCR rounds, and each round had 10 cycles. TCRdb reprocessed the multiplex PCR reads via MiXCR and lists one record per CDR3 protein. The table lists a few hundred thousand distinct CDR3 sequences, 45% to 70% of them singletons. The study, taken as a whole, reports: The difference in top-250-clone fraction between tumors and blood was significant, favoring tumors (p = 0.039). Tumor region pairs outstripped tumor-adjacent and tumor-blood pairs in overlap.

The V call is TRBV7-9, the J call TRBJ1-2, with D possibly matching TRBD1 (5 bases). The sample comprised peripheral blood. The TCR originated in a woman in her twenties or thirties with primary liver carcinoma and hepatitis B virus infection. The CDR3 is CASSSTEIYGYTF. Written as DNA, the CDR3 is TGTGCCAGCAGCTCGACAGAGATCTATGGCTACACCTTC.